This TCR beta chain derives from a study of monozygotic twins with inflammatory bowel disease. Points from the study as a whole: Twins with IBD had fewer clonotypes in common with others than healthy twins, particularly during disease activity. No difference in repertoire similarity was seen between concordant and discordant twins, possibly because power was limited.

The CDR3 runs 13 residues. CDR1 and CDR2 from the germline V gene are LNHDA and SQIVND (reference sequence). RNA in its total form was extracted from whole blood, and T cells were not sorted. A note on this clonotype: Its antigen is as yet unknown.

Each UMI harboured a 6-nucleotide sample barcode and was appended via template switching. TCRdb reanalyzed the 5' RACE reads and collapses them to one entry per CDR3 protein, without DNA. Across hundreds of thousands of distinct CDR3 sequences, the top ten clones capture 2% to 2.5% of the sample. Sequencing was performed on blood. The TCR sequence derives from a human donor with ulcerative colitis or Crohn's disease, or a healthy co-twin of an affected twin (not recorded which). The genes are TRBV19 and TRBJ2-1; TCRdb reports TRBD2, a call that lacks DNA to check it against. The CDR3 sequence is CASSTLAGNEQFF.